A single sample is the source of the 22 T cell receptor beta chains below, sequenced in a study of cytomegalovirus exposure and HLA in healthy donors. The PCR used 60 Vbeta and 13 Jbeta primers. TCRdb's table, derived via immunoSEQ multiplex PCR, lists solely in-frame clones and lacks some. The data show around 120,000 clones, around 80% seen once. Sequencing was performed on PBMCs. The origin of the receptors is a female donor in good health and CMV-seropositive.

V usage is TRBV5-1 and J usage is TRBJ1-4; 7 nucleotides match TRBD1. This CDR3 contains 14 residues. Germline CDR1 reads SGHRS; CDR2 reads YFSETQ. Trimming removed 4 bases from V and 8 bases from J; junction bases left unmatched: 8. The CDR3 nucleotides are TGCGCCAGCAGCCTCAGGGGGGAGAGAGAAAAACTGTTTTTT. This gives the protein CASSLRGEREKLFF.

This clone appeared a few times. The chain links TRBV29-1 to TRBJ1-3; TRBD1 matches at 7 bases. The CDR3 totals 14 residues. Germline V gene lookup returns CDR1 SQVTM and CDR2 ANQGSEA. V shed 4 bases and J 4 bases; nucleotides not matched to a gene: 7. The CDR3 DNA follows: TGCAGCGTTGGACAGGGAGTGGGAGGAAACACCATATATTTT. As protein: CSVGQGVGGNTIYF.

The genes are TRBV19 and TRBJ1-2; D ambiguous. Trimming removed 3 bases at V and 8 bases at J, with 19 bases between. The CDR3 runs to 15 residues. Germline CDR1 is LNHDA and CDR2 is SQIVND (reference sequence). As DNA, the CDR3 is TGTGCCAGTAGTATCCCCGAAAGAGGTCCGAACGGCTACACCTTC. Translation gives CASSIPERGPNGYTF.

This chain joins TRBV7-3 and TRBJ1-2, with TRBD1 identical over 8 bases. Unmatched junction bases numbered 6, after V lost 5 bases and J lost 7 bases. Germline V lookup: CDR1 SGHTA, CDR2 FQGTGA. This CDR3 has 13 residues. CDR3 residues: CASSQDREGGYTF. CDR3 coding DNA: TGTGCCAGCAGCCAGGACAGGGAAGGTGGCTACACCTTC. Full variable domain (missing parts from reference TRBV7-3 and TRBJ1-2): GAGVSQTPSNKVTEKGKYVELRCDPISGHTALYWYRQSLGQGPEFLIYFQGTGAADDSGLPNDRFFAVRPEGSVSTLKIQRTERGDSAVYLCASSQDREGGYTFGSGTRLTVV.

The CDR3 bases are TGTGCCAGTTTTACCCCGGGACAGGGGCCCACTGAAGCTTTCTTT. Encoded protein: CASFTPGQGPTEAFF. The chain combines TRBV19 with TRBJ1-1, with TRBD1 matching over 10 bases. CDR3 length: 15 residues. Trimming took 8 bases from V and 4 from J; bases not matched to a gene: 10. Germline V gene sequence: CDR1 LNHDA, CDR2 SQIVND (reference sequence).

This clone has just one count. The chain joins TRBV5-1 to TRBJ1-4, with 7 bases lining up with TRBD1. The CDR3 has 15 residues. V dropped 0 bases and J dropped 6; count of bases not matched to a gene: 5. Germline V gene sequence: CDR1 SGHRS, CDR2 YFSETQ. This CDR3 is CASSLGGQTYEKLFF. CDR3 DNA sequence: TGCGCCAGCAGCTTGGGGGGACAGACCTATGAAAAACTGTTTTTT.

The chain uses TRBV11-2 and TRBJ1-2; D is uncertain. Trimming pared 1 base from V and 2 bases from J, leaving 8 bases between. CDR1 is SGHAT and CDR2 is FQNNGV in the germline V gene. The CDR3 length is 14 residues. DNA for the CDR3: TGTGCCAGCAGCTTAGCACGCCGGAACTATGGCTACACCTTC. Its protein is CASSLARRNYGYTF. Full variable domain (rest looked up from reference TRBV11-2 and TRBJ1-2): EAGVAQSPRYKIIEKRQSVAFWCNPISGHATLYWYQQILGQGPKLLIQFQNNGVVDDSQLPKDRFSAERLKGVDSTLKIQPAKLEDSAVYLCASSLARRNYGYTFGSGTRLTVV.

The CDR3 DNA reads as TGTGCCAGCAGCCCAGTCACAGATACGCAGTATTTT. This encodes CASSPVTDTQYF. The chain has TRBV7-9 and TRBJ2-3; D remains unclear. V was trimmed by 5 bases and J by 2 bases, leaving 5 bases between them. Germline V gives CDR1 SEHNR, CDR2 FQNEAQ (reference sequence). The CDR3 covers 12 residues. Drawing the rest from reference TRBV7-9 and TRBJ2-3, the complete variable domain is DTGVSQNPRHKITKRGQNVTFRCDPISEHNRLYWYRQTLGQGPEFLTYFQNEAQLEKSRLLSDRFSAERPKGSFSTLEIQRTEQGDSAMYLCASSPVTDTQYFGPGTRLTVL.

V gene TRBV5-1 combines with J gene TRBJ2-1, with TRBD2 matching 9 bases. CDR3 size: 15 residues. Germline V lookup: CDR1 SGHRS, CDR2 YFSETQ. After removal of 3 bases from V and 7 bases from J, the junction contained 8 bases not matched to a gene. The CDR3 coding sequence is TGCGCCAGCAGCTGGCTAGCGGGGATTGTTAATGAGCAGTTCTTC. It is translated as CASSWLAGIVNEQFF. Drawing the rest from reference TRBV5-1 and TRBJ2-1, the complete variable domain is KAGVTQTPRYLIKTRGQQVTLSCSPISGHRSVSWYQQTPGQGLQFLFEYFSETQRNKGNFPGRFSGRQFSNSRSEMNVSTLELGDSALYLCASSWLAGIVNEQFFGPGTRLTVL.

The chain joins TRBV11-2 to TRBJ1-2; D is perhaps TRBD1 (5 bases). CDR1 SGHAT and CDR2 FQNNGV come from the germline V gene. V lost 0 bases to trimming and J lost 7 bases, with 12 bases between them. The CDR3 has 14 residues. The CDR3 bases are TGTGCCAGCAGCTTAGATGGGGCTACGGCTGGCTACACCTTC. It yields the protein CASSLDGATAGYTF. The complete variable domain, with remaining parts taken from reference TRBV11-2 and TRBJ1-2, reads EAGVAQSPRYKIIEKRQSVAFWCNPISGHATLYWYQQILGQGPKLLIQFQNNGVVDDSQLPKDRFSAERLKGVDSTLKIQPAKLEDSAVYLCASSLDGATAGYTFGSGTRLTVV.

V is TRBV6-5 and J is TRBJ1-5; TRBD1 might be the D (6 bases). CDR1 is MNHEY and CDR2 is SVGAGI in the germline V gene. The CDR3 extends over 15 amino acids. V lost 5 bases and J 3 bases, leaving 14 bases between the germline ends. Here the CDR3 DNA reads TGTGCCAGCAGTACAGGACAGACTTCCAATCAGCCCCAGCATTTT. Its translation: CASSTGQTSNQPQHF.

The genes are TRBV6-1 and TRBJ2-7; D is uncertain. Trimming removed 2 bases from V and 7 bases from J, with 12 bases in between. Germline V gives CDR1 MNHNS, CDR2 SASEGT. The CDR3 is made up of 13 amino acids. CDR3 bases: TGTGCCAGCAGTGAATACGGGTTGAGTGAGCAGTACTTC. This codes for CASSEYGLSEQYF.

The chain couples TRBV18 to TRBJ2-7; 8 nucleotides agree with TRBD1. The CDR3 is 17 amino acids. From germline, CDR1 is KGHSH and CDR2 LQKENI. V was clipped by 3 bases and J by 6 bases; unmatched bases: 16. CDR3 sequence: CASSPTPPGQGSREQYF. DNA of the CDR3: TGTGCCAGCTCACCGACCCCTCCAGGACAGGGTAGCCGCGAGCAGTACTTC. Using reference TRBV18 and TRBJ2-7 for the parts outside the CDR3, the full variable domain is NAGVMQNPRHLVRRRGQEARLRCSPMKGHSHVYWYRQLPEEGLKFMVYLQKENIIDESGMPKERFSAEFPKEGPSILRIQQVVRGDSAAYFCASSPTPPGQGSREQYFGPGTRLTVT.

V usage is TRBV11-3 and J usage is TRBJ1-5; D is possibly TRBD1 (5 bases). CDR1 and CDR2 from the germline V gene are SGHNT and YENEEA. This CDR3 has 14 amino acids. Trimming took off 8 bases at V and 4 bases at J, with 15 bases between the two ends. Here the CDR3 DNA reads TGTGCCAGCCTAACGGGCCGGACAAATCAGCCCCAGCATTTT. It translates to CASLTGRTNQPQHF.

CDR3 region: CAISGTGGNQPQHF. The CDR3 DNA reads as TGTGCCATCAGTGGGACAGGGGGAAATCAGCCCCAGCATTTT. V and J are TRBV10-3 and TRBJ1-5, with 10 bases fitting TRBD1. The CDR3 sequence is 14 residues long. After removal of 4 bases from V and 4 bases from J, the junction contained 1 base not matched to a gene. The germline gives CDR1 ENHRY, CDR2 SYGVKD.

V gene TRBV6-6 combines with J gene TRBJ1-5; TRBD1 is a possible D gene (6 bases). Germline V gene data show CDR1 as MNHNY and CDR2 as SVGAGI (reference sequence). Deletions cut 6 bases from V and 2 bases from J, with 14 bases between. The length of the CDR3 is 15 residues. CDR3 amino acids: CASRVQGGGNQPQHF. CDR3 DNA: TGTGCCAGCAGAGTACAGGGAGGGGGCAATCAGCCCCAGCATTTT.

This chain connects TRBV7-6 to TRBJ1-5, with D maybe TRBD1 (6 bases). There are 15 residues in the CDR3. V lost 2 bases and J 0 bases, leaving 8 bases between the germline ends. Germline CDR1 reads SGHVS; CDR2 reads FNYEAQ. CDR3 sequence reads: CASSLTQGSNQPQHF. The CDR3 DNA is TGTGCCAGCAGCTTAACACAGGGTAGCAATCAGCCCCAGCATTTT.

V is TRBV29-1 and J is TRBJ2-1; 9 nucleotides agree with TRBD2. Looked up from germline, CDR1 is SQVTM and CDR2 is ANQGSEA. Unmatched junction bases numbered 6, after V lost 6 bases and J lost 9 bases. The CDR3 extends over 12 amino acids. The CDR3 is CSVRTSVSEQFF. CDR3 nucleotide sequence: TGCAGCGTGCGGACTAGCGTAAGTGAGCAGTTCTTC.

The chain is built from TRBV14 and TRBJ2-3; a possible D gene is TRBD1 (5 bases). Germline V gene sequence: CDR1 SGHDN, CDR2 FVKESK. The V end lost 4 bases, the J end lost 7 bases, and 9 bases lay between the germline ends. The CDR3 runs 12 residues. The CDR3 protein is CASSPDRYTQYF. Here the CDR3 DNA reads TGTGCCAGCAGCCCCGACAGATATACGCAGTATTTT.

The V gene is TRBV10-3, the J gene TRBJ2-1; 7 positions agree with TRBD1. CDR3 length: 16 residues. Germline V CDR1 and CDR2: ENHRY, SYGVKD. J was trimmed by 7 bases and V by 3 bases; bases with no gene match: 12. CDR3 in DNA: TGTGCCATCAGTGAACTCACAGGGGCCGAGAGAAATGAGCAGTTCTTC. Its protein product is CAISELTGAERNEQFF.

This clone was seen a handful of times. The chain joins TRBV6-6 to TRBJ2-3; D may be TRBD2 (5 bases). In germline, CDR1 is MNHNY, CDR2 SVGAGI (reference sequence). The CDR3 consists of 14 residues. Trimming removed 5 bases at V and 8 bases at J, with 17 bases between. DNA for the CDR3: TGTGCCAGCAGTCGATCCGGGCCCGAGGGTACGCAGTATTTT. Its protein product is CASSRSGPEGTQYF.

The chain joins TRBV7-2 to TRBJ2-1; 9 nucleotides agree with TRBD2. Germline V gives CDR1 SGHTA, CDR2 FQGNSA. With 0 bases clipped from V and 7 bases from J, the junction kept 7 bases outside the gene matches. CDR3 length: 16 amino acids. In DNA form, the CDR3 reads TGTGCCAGCAGCTTAGCGGCGGGGGGGCTGTGGAATGAGCAGTTCTTC. The encoded protein is CASSLAAGGLWNEQFF.